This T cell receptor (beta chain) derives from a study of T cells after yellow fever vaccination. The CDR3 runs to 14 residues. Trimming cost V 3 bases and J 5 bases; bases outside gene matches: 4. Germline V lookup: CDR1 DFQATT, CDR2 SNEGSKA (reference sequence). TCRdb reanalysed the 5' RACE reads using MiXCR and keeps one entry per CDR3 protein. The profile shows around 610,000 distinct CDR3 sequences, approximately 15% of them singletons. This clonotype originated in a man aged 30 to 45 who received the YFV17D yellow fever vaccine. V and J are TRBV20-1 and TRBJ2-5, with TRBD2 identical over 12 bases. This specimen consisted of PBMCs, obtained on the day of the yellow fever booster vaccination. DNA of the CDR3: TGCAGTGCTAGTTTGACTAGCGGGAGTGAGACCCAGTACTTC. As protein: CSASLTSGSETQYF.